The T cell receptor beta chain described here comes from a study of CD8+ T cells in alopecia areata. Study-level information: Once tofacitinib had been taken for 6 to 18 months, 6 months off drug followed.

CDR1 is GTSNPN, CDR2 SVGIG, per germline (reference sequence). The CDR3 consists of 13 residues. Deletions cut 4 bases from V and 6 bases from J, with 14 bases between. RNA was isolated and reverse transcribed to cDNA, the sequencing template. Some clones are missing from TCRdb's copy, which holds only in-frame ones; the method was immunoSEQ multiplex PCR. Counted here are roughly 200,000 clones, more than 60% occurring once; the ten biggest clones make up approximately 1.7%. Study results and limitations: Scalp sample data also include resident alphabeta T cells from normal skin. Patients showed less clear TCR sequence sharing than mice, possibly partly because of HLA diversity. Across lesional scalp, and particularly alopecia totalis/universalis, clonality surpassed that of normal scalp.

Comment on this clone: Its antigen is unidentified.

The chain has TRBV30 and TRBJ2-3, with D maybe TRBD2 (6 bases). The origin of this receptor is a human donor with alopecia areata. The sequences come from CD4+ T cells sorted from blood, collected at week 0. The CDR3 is CAWNRLVPDTQYF. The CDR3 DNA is TGTGCCTGGAACCGACTAGTTCCCGATACGCAGTATTTT.